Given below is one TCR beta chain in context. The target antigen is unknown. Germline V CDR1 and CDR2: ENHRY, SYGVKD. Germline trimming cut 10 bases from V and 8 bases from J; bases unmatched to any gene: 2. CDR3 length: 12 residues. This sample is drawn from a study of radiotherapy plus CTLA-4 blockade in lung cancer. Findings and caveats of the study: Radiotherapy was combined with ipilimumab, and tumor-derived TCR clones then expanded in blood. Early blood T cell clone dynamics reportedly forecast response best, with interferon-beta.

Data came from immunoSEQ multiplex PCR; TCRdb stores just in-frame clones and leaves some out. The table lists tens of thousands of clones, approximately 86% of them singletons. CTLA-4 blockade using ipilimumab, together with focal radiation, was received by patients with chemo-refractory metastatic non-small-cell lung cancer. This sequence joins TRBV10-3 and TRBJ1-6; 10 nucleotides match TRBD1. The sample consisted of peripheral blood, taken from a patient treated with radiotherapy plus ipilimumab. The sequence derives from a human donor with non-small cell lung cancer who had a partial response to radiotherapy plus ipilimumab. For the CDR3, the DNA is TGTGCCACCGGACAGGGGGATTCACCCCTCCACTTT. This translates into CATGQGDSPLHF.